The 18 T cell receptor beta chains below were found in one sample sequenced in a study of cytomegalovirus exposure and HLA in healthy donors. With 60 Vbeta and 13 Jbeta primers, the PCR was carried out. Assay: immunoSEQ multiplex PCR; the TCRdb copy retains only in-frame clones and omits some. The sample comprises tens of thousands of clones, roughly 79% of which are singletons, and approximately 3.9% rests with the top ten. The source material was PBMCs. Source of these receptors: a woman aged 40 to 50 in good health and CMV-seronegative.

The chain combines TRBV28 with TRBJ1-2; D possibly corresponds to TRBD1 (6 bases). Trimming removed 4 bases from V and 10 bases from J, with 10 bases in between. CDR3 length equals 11 residues. Germline CDR1 reads MDHEN; CDR2 reads SYDVKM. CDR3 nucleotide sequence: TGTGCCAGCAGTTCTCCAGGGGTCTACACCTTC. Residues: CASSSPGVYTF.

Concerning this clone: One end of the junction does not line up with germline, which may come from a read error. This chain joins TRBV9 and TRBJ2-1; D is possibly TRBD2 (5 bases). Germline CDR1 and CDR2: SGDLS and YYNGEE. This CDR3 has 15 amino acids. The CDR3 nucleotides read TGTGCCGGCAGCCCTCTTGGTAGACTATTCAATGAGCAGTTCTTC. Residues: CAGSPLGRLFNEQFF.

This clone was picked up a small number of times. The chain uses TRBV7-2 and TRBJ1-1; TRBD1 matches at 7 bases. V was clipped by 5 bases and J by 0 bases; unmatched bases: 3. This CDR3 contains 14 residues. Germline CDR1 reads SGHTA; CDR2 reads FQGNSA. The CDR3 loop reads CASSPTGMNTEAFF. CDR3 DNA: TGTGCCAGCAGCCCGACAGGGATGAACACTGAAGCTTTCTTT.

This clone appeared a few times. The genes are TRBV5-3 and TRBJ1-6, with a tentative D call TRBD1 (5 bases). TRBV5-3 is an ORF, and what it does is uncertain. The V gene lost 6 bases and the J gene lost 6 bases, with 22 bases spanning the gap. The CDR3 has 17 amino acids. This chain's CDR3 is CARMLPGRGDFNSPLHF. The CDR3, as DNA: TGTGCCAGAATGCTTCCAGGGCGCGGAGACTTTAATTCACCCCTCCACTTT.

CDR3 sequence reads: CASSADKNTEAFF. The CDR3 region has the DNA TGTGCCAGCAGCGCAGACAAGAACACTGAAGCTTTCTTT. The chain combines TRBV5-4 with TRBJ1-1; D uncertain. This CDR3 has 13 amino acids. Trimming cost V 4 bases and J 1 base, with 8 bases left between them. Looked up from germline, CDR1 is SGHNT and CDR2 is YYREEE (reference sequence).

V is TRBV13 and J is TRBJ2-7, with 7 bases identical to TRBD1. V shed 2 bases and J 1 base; nucleotides not matched to a gene: 2. Germline loops: CDR1 PRHDT, CDR2 FYEKMQ (reference sequence). There are 14 residues in the CDR3. CDR3 region: CASSLTGASYEQYF. CDR3 DNA sequence: TGTGCCAGCAGCTTAACAGGGGCTTCCTACGAGCAGTACTTC. The whole variable domain, remainder taken from reference TRBV13 and TRBJ2-7, is AAGVIQSPRHLIKEKRETATLKCYPIPRHDTVYWYQQGPGQDPQFLISFYEKMQSDKGSIPDRFSAQQFSDYHSELNMSSLELGDSALYFCASSLTGASYEQYFGPGTRLTVT.

This clone came up once. The chain's CDR3 is CASSQDRRTDAKLFF. For the CDR3, the DNA is TGTGCCAGCAGCCAAGATAGGCGGACAGATGCAAAACTGTTTTTT. This chain links TRBV4-2 with TRBJ1-4; D is possibly TRBD1 (6 bases). CDR3 length: 15 amino acids. Trimming shortened V by 0 bases and J by 10 bases, and 15 bases separated the two germline ends. Germline V gene lookup returns CDR1 LGHNA and CDR2 YNFKEQ.

The chain's CDR3 is CASSSGSYEQYF. DNA of the CDR3: TGTGCCAGCAGTTCAGGATCCTACGAGCAGTACTTC. V is TRBV27 and J is TRBJ2-7; D ambiguous. The V and J ends lost 4 bases and 1 base respectively, with 5 bases between them. This CDR3 has 12 amino acids. Germline lookup yields CDR1 MNHEY and CDR2 SMNVEV (reference sequence).

This rearrangement joins TRBV9 to TRBJ2-2; D perhaps matches TRBD2 (7 bases). Trimming took 4 bases from V and 5 from J, leaving 24 bases between them. The CDR3 runs 18 residues. Germline V gene sequence: CDR1 SGDLS, CDR2 YYNGEE. CDR3: CASSPPLHVGGQTGELFF. CDR3 bases: TGTGCCAGCAGCCCTCCCCTCCACGTCGGGGGGCAAACCGGGGAGCTGTTTTTT.

This clone was counted between two and nine times. This chain links TRBV19 with TRBJ1-5; TRBD1 is a possible D gene (5 bases). The length of the CDR3 is 14 residues. Germline V gene data show CDR1 as LNHDA and CDR2 as SQIVND (reference sequence). The V end lost 6 bases, the J end lost 0 bases, and 9 bases lay between the germline ends. DNA of the CDR3: TGTGCCAGTAGGACAGTAGATAGCAATCAGCCCCAGCATTTT. Protein sequence: CASRTVDSNQPQHF.

V gene TRBV5-4 combines with J gene TRBJ1-6; D may be TRBD1 (5 bases). The germline V gene encodes CDR1 SGHNT and CDR2 YYREEE (reference sequence). Trimming stripped 2 bases from V and 8 bases from J, with 11 bases between. The CDR3 is made up of 14 amino acids. CDR3 bases: TGTGCCAGCAGCTTTCAGGGTCTAGATTCACCCCTCCACTTT. Encoded protein: CASSFQGLDSPLHF.

The chain employs TRBV7-6 and TRBJ1-4; D perhaps matches TRBD1 (5 bases). The germline CDR1 and CDR2 sequences are SGHVS and FNYEAQ. This CDR3 region has 15 residues. V was clipped by 1 base and J by 8 bases, with 14 bases between them. Written as DNA, the CDR3 is TGTGCCAGCAGCTTAGGCGGGGCTAGGGGAGAAAAACTGTTTTTT. This gives the protein CASSLGGARGEKLFF.

Details on this clone: A junction end diverges from the germline sequence, so it may reflect a read error. This chain links TRBV7-9 with TRBJ2-2; possible D gene TRBD1, 6 bases. CDR1 and CDR2 from the germline V gene are SEHNR and FQNEAQ (reference sequence). CDR3 size: 16 residues. This CDR3 reads CSSSFEGTLNTGELFF. CDR3 sequence (DNA): TGTTCCAGCAGCTTTGAAGGGACACTGAACACCGGGGAGCTGTTTTTT.

The chain is built from TRBV19 and TRBJ2-6; 10 bases are a match to TRBD1. The CDR3 length is 18 residues. The germline gives CDR1 LNHDA, CDR2 SQIVND (reference sequence). Trimming removed 3 bases from V and 2 bases from J; junction bases left unmatched: 7. The CDR3 region has the DNA TGTGCCAGTAGTATTTTAGGACAGGGGGTAGCTGGGGCCAACGTCCTGACTTTC. Translated: CASSILGQGVAGANVLTF. The complete variable domain, with remaining parts taken from reference TRBV19 and TRBJ2-6, reads DGGITQSPKYLFRKEGQNVTLSCEQNLNHDAMYWYRQDPGQGLRLIYYSQIVNDFQKGDIAEGYSVSREKKESFPLTVTSAQKNPTAFYLCASSILGQGVAGANVLTFGAGSRLTVL.

A single count supports this clone. This sequence joins TRBV5-1 and TRBJ1-3; the match to TRBD1 covers 8 bases. Germline V lookup: CDR1 SGHRS, CDR2 YFSETQ. The CDR3 is 15 amino acids. V gave up 3 bases and J gave up 4 bases; unmatched junction bases: 6. The CDR3 loop reads CASSSQGAPGNTIYF. CDR3 nucleotides: TGCGCCAGCAGCTCCCAGGGGGCGCCGGGAAACACCATATATTTT.

The chain combines TRBV19 with TRBJ2-7; 7 positions agree with TRBD1. This CDR3 has 14 amino acids. Trimming took 2 bases from V and 6 from J; bases not matched to a gene: 7. Per the germline V gene, CDR1 is LNHDA and CDR2 is SQIVND (reference sequence). CDR3 protein: CASSIMAGGPEQYF. DNA for the CDR3: TGTGCCAGTAGTATAATGGCAGGGGGTCCCGAGCAGTACTTC.

V and J are TRBV15 and TRBJ2-7; 8 bases agree with TRBD1. This CDR3 contains 15 residues. The germline V gene has CDR1 LNHNV and CDR2 YYDKDF (reference sequence). After removal of 5 bases from V and 5 bases from J, the junction contained 11 bases not matched to a gene. CDR3 sequence reads: CATSPLGQGSNEQYF. The CDR3 DNA reads as TGTGCCACCAGCCCCTTAGGACAGGGATCGAACGAGCAGTACTTC.

The rearrangement links TRBV5-1 to TRBJ2-1, with 9 bases that match TRBD1. Germline trimming cut 8 bases from V and 4 bases from J; bases unmatched to any gene: 7. CDR1 is SGHRS and CDR2 is YFSETQ in the germline V gene. The CDR3 runs 14 residues. The CDR3 DNA follows: TGCGCCAGTGTGCCGGGACAGGGTTACAATGAGCAGTTCTTC. It is translated as CASVPGQGYNEQFF.